This is a list of T cell receptor beta chains from one sample in a study of cytomegalovirus exposure and HLA in healthy donors. Assay used: immunoSEQ multiplex PCR; TCRdb lists only in-frame clones, some missing. The table includes approximately 210,000 clones, 80% to 90% detected once. The sample comprised PBMCs. The receptors shown here come from a woman younger than 35 in good health and CMV-seronegative. The CDR3 runs from the conserved cysteine through the conserved F or W. The D gene is left open where the match is weak. Rows may omit the clone size; those that give it use once, few, many or a size class.

>-|TRBV6-5|-|TRBJ1-2
TGTGCCAGCAGTTACGATCCAGCCGACTTCGGGGGCTACACCTTC
CASSYDPADFGGYTF
>-|TRBV27|-|TRBJ2-3
TGTGCCAGCAGTACTTACAGGGAGTCAGATACGCAGTATTTT
CASSTYRESDTQYF
>-|TRBV11-2|-|TRBJ1-1
TGTGCCAGCAGCCCTGTGGCCCCGAACACTGAAGCTTTCTTT
CASSPVAPNTEAFF
>-|TRBV2|-|TRBJ2-5
TGTGCCAGCAGTGAGGAGGGGAGCTCTCAAGAGACCCAGTACTTC
CASSEEGSSQETQYF
>-|TRBV13|TRBD2|TRBJ2-1
TGTGCCAGCAGCTTATGGGCTAGCGGGATCAATGAGCAGTTCTTC
CASSLWASGINEQFF
>once|TRBV9|-|TRBJ2-6
TGTGCCAGCAGCGTTTCCGGGGGGCGGGTTTCTGGGGCCAACGTCCTGACTTTC
CASSVSGGRVSGANVLTF
>-|TRBV28|TRBD1|TRBJ2-1
TGTGCCAGCAGACCAGGGGACAGACACTGGAATGAGCAGTTCTTC
CASRPGDRHWNEQFF
>once|TRBV2|TRBD2|TRBJ2-3
TGTGCCAGCGGGGGGCGACTAGCGGGACTCCGAGATACGCAGTATTTT
CASGGRLAGLRDTQYF
>-|TRBV20-1|-|TRBJ2-7
TGCAGTGTAAACCGGGGGTACGAGCAGTACTTC
CSVNRGYEQYF
>-|TRBV4-1|TRBD1|TRBJ2-7
TGCGCCAGCAGCCACGGAGACAGGGGGCTGGACGAGCAGTACTTC
CASSHGDRGLDEQYF
>-|TRBV30|-|TRBJ2-7
TGTGCCTGGAGTGGTCAGGGGCCCTACGAGCAGTACTTC
CAWSGQGPYEQYF
>-|TRBV2|TRBD2|TRBJ2-7
TGTGCCAGCAGTGAATTGAAAGGACTAGGGATCTTTACCTACGAGCAGTACTTC
CASSELKGLGIFTYEQYF
>-|TRBV5-1|-|TRBJ2-1
TGCGCCAGCAGCGGGAGCTCCTACAATGAGCAGTTCTTC
CASSGSSYNEQFF
>-|TRBV30|-|TRBJ1-1
TGTGCCTGGAGCGCTGGACTGATCACTGAAGCTTTCTTT
CAWSAGLITEAFF
>once|TRBV6-5|-|TRBJ2-3
TGTGCCACCTGTCCCCCGGGGGGCGCAACAGATACGCAGTATTTT
CATCPPGGATDTQYF
>-|TRBV19|TRBD2|TRBJ2-7
TGTGCCAGTAGCCTGACTAGCGGGGTTACCTACGAGCAGTACTTC
CASSLTSGVTYEQYF